The 6 T cell receptor beta chains reported below all come from one sample, sequenced in a study of early T cells in non-severe SARS-CoV-2 infection. Each CDR3 protein gets one entry after TCRdb re-called the 5' RACE reads with MiXCR. The sample has fewer than 85,000 distinct CDR3 sequences, 11% seen once. This sample comprised whole blood, obtained at baseline. Receptors originate from an adult who was a healthcare worker with PCR-confirmed SARS-CoV-2 infection or an uninfected control (not recorded which).

This clonotype was seen ten or more times. This rearrangement joins TRBV7-9 to TRBJ2-6, with 8 bases that match TRBD1. Germline V lookup: CDR1 SEHNR, CDR2 FQNEAQ (reference sequence). The CDR3 totals 16 residues. The V gene end was trimmed by 6 bases and the J gene end by 0 bases; junction bases not matched to a gene: 4. CDR3 amino acids: CASRRDRGSGANVLTF. The CDR3 DNA reads as TGTGCCAGCAGAAGAGACAGGGGCTCTGGGGCCAACGTCCTGACTTTC.

J is TRBJ2-7 and V is TRBV15; D tentatively reads TRBD1 or TRBD2 (6 bases each). The CDR3 length is 14 residues. Germline loops: CDR1 LNHNV, CDR2 YYDKDF (reference sequence). Trimming removed 5 bases from V and 3 bases from J, with 14 bases in between. CDR3 sequence: CATSGGGSSYEQYF. CDR3 nucleotides: TGTGCCACCAGCGGAGGGGGGTCAAGCTACGAGCAGTACTTC.

This clonotype showed up just a few times. This chain links TRBV7-9 with TRBJ2-2, with a tentative D call TRBD2 (5 bases). This CDR3 spans 17 amino acids. Germline lookup yields CDR1 SEHNR and CDR2 FQNEAQ (reference sequence). Trimming took 3 bases from V and 3 from J, leaving 17 bases between them. CDR3 sequence: CASSLEVSSGYTGELFF. The CDR3 nucleotides are TGTGCCAGCAGCTTGGAAGTTAGCTCGGGGTACACCGGGGAGCTGTTTTTT.

This clonotype was observed many times. The chain carries TRBV7-2 and TRBJ2-7; D possibly corresponds to TRBD2 (6 bases). CDR3 size: 13 residues. Germline loops: CDR1 SGHTA, CDR2 FQGNSA. Trimming removed 3 bases at V and 5 bases at J, with 11 bases between. The chain's CDR3 is CASSFRGIHEQYF. In DNA form, the CDR3 reads TGTGCCAGCAGCTTCCGCGGGATCCACGAGCAGTACTTC.

The V and J genes are TRBV20-1 and TRBJ2-5; weak D call: TRBD1 (5 bases). Germline lookup yields CDR1 DFQATT and CDR2 SNEGSKA (reference sequence). Trimming stripped 3 bases from V and 1 base from J, with 12 bases between. The CDR3 consists of 14 residues. The CDR3 is CSASPGQSQETQYF. CDR3 nucleotide sequence: TGCAGTGCTAGTCCCGGACAAAGCCAAGAGACCCAGTACTTC.

This clonotype was seen only a few times. This sequence joins TRBV11-2 and TRBJ2-7; no reliable D call. The CDR3 length is 14 residues. Per the germline V gene, CDR1 is SGHAT and CDR2 is FQNNGV. V lost 5 bases, J lost 0 bases, and 11 bases lay in between. The DNA of the CDR3 is TGTGCCAGCAGCCAAGCGCCCCGCTCCTACGAGCAGTACTTC. This sequence encodes CASSQAPRSYEQYF.